This is a list of T cell receptor beta chains from one sample in a study of low-dose radiotherapy and immunotherapy resistance in tumors. MiXCR was run by TCRdb on the reads, yielding one entry per CDR3 protein. The sample includes 65,000 to 100,000 distinct CDR3 sequences, roughly a sixth of them seen just once. Material: PBMCs, obtained before treatment. These receptor sequences come from a male donor with prostate cancer. CDR3s include the opening cysteine and the closing phenylalanine or tryptophan. Fields, in order: V gene, CDR3 length, J gene, CDR3 protein.

TRBV6-1	17	TRBJ1-5	CASSEPVGRGAEKPQHF
TRBV4-1	15	TRBJ2-3	CASSHRGESTDTQYF
TRBV7-2	17	TRBJ2-5	CASSNLRLAGNQETQYF
TRBV5-1	14	TRBJ2-3	CASSAVSGGDTQYF
TRBV3-1	16	TRBJ1-3	CASSPWTGGDGNTIYF
TRBV19	13	TRBJ1-2	CASSGDRDRGYTF
TRBV4-1	16	TRBJ2-1	CASSQLGQSSYNEQFF
TRBV11-1	18	TRBJ2-1	CASSLVGWSGVESNEQFF
TRBV11-2	11	TRBJ2-7	CASSSMEEQYF
TRBV19	14	TRBJ2-1	CASSIRGQLNEQFF
TRBV5-4	17	TRBJ2-5	CASSWGLAGGPSETQYF
TRBV27	18	TRBJ1-6	CASSPRVPGGYYNSPLHF
TRBV6-5	14	TRBJ1-1	CASSYSTGYTEAFF
TRBV5-1	14	TRBJ2-5	CASRRQGARETQYF
TRBV18	14	TRBJ1-5	CASSPQRGLIPQHF
TRBV29-1	15	TRBJ2-3	CSVEDRLQTTDTQYF
TRBV12-3/TRBV12-4	13	TRBJ2-5	CASGTARGGTQYF
TRBV11-2	13	TRBJ1-1	CASRSFGSTEAFF
TRBV28	14	TRBJ1-4	CASSRGQGGEKLFF
TRBV6-6	16	TRBJ2-5	CASSYSAVLGGETQYF
TRBV30	14	TRBJ2-3	CAWSGLAATDTQYF
TRBV30	15	TRBJ2-2	CAWSLERVRAGELFF
TRBV25-1	12	TRBJ1-1	CASSVGDTEAFF
TRBV3-1	17	TRBJ2-2	CASSQGYGRIWTGELFF
TRBV10-2	17	TRBJ2-2	CASSEPGQGARSGELFF
TRBV18	16	TRBJ2-6	CASSPQGSSGANVLTF
TRBV27	17	TRBJ2-2	CASSFSVGGAGTGELFF
TRBV5-1	15	TRBJ2-1	CASSSDRGGYNEQFF
TRBV12-5	14	TRBJ2-3	CASGLARLTDTQYF
TRBV29-1	15	TRBJ2-3	CSVETRAGAGDTQYF
TRBV12-3/TRBV12-4	17	TRBJ2-5	CASSLVGITGSGETQYF